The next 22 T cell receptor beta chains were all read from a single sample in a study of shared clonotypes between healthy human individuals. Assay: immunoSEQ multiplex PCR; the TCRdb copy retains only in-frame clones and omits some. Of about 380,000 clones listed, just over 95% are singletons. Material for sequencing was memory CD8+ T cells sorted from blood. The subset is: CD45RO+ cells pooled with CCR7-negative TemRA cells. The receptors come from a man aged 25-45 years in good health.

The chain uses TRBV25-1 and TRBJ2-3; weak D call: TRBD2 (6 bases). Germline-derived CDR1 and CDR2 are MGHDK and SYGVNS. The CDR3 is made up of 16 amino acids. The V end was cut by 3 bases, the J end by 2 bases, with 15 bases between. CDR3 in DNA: TGTGCCAGCAGTGAGTTTGGTAGCGGAAACACAGATACGCAGTATTTT. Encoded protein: CASSEFGSGNTDTQYF.

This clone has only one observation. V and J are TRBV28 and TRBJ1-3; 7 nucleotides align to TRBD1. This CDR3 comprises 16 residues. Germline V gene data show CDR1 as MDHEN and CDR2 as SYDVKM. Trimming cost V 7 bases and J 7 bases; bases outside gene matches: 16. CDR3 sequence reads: CASTVHQTGKENTIYF. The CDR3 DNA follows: TGTGCCAGCACAGTTCACCAGACAGGGAAGGAGAACACCATATATTTT.

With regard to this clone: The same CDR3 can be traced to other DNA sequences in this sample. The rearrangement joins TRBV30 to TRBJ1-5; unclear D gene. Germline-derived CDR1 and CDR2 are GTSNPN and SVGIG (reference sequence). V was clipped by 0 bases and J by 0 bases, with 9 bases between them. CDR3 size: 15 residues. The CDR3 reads CAWSVRGYSNQPQHF. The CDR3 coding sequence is TGTGCCTGGAGTGTCCGAGGTTATAGCAATCAGCCCCAGCATTTT.

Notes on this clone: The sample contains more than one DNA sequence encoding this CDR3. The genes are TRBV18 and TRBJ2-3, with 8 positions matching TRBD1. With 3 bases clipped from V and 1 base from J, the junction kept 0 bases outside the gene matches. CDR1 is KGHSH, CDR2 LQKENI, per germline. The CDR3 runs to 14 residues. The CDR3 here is CASSPGQGTDTQYF. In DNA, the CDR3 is TGTGCCAGCTCACCGGGACAGGGCACAGATACGCAGTATTTT.

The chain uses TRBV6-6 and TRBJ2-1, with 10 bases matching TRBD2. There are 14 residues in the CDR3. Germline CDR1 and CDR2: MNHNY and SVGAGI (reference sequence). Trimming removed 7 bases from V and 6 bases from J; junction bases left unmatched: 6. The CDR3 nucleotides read TGTGCCAGCAAGCCGGGACTAGCGCTCAATGAGCAGTTCTTC. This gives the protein CASKPGLALNEQFF.

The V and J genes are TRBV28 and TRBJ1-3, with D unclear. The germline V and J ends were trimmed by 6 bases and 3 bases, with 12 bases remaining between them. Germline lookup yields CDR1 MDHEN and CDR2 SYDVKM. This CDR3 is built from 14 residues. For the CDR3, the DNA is TGTGCCAGCAGACCGGACTTGGATGGAAACACCATATATTTT. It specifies CASRPDLDGNTIYF.

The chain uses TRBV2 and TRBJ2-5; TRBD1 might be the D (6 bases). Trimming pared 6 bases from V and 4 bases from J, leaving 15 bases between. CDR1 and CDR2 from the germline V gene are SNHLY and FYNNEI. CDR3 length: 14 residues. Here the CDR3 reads CASSLWGRGETQYF. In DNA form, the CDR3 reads TGTGCCAGCAGCCTATGGGGCAGGGGAGAGACCCAGTACTTC. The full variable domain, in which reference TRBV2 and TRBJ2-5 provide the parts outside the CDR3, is EPEVTQTPSHQVTQMGQEVILRCVPISNHLYFYWYRQILGQKVEFLVSFYNNEISEKSEIFDDQFSVERPDGSNFTLKIRSTKLEDSAMYFCASSLWGRGETQYFGPGTRLLVL.

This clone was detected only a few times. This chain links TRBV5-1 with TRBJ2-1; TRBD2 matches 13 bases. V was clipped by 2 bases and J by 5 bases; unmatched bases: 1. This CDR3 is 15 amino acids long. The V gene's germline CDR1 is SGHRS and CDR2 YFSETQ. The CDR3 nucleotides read TGCGCCAGCAGCTTAGGGACTAGCGGGAACAATGAGCAGTTCTTC. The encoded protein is CASSLGTSGNNEQFF.

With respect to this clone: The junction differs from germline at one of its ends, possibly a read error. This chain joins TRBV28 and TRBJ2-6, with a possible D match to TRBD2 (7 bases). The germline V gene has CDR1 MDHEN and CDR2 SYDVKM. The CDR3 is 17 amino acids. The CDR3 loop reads CASSLSFAGAGANVLTF. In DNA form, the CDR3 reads TGTGCCAGCAGCTTATCGTTCGCGGGGGCCGGGGCCAACGTCCTGACTTTC. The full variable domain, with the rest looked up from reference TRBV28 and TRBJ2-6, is DVKVTQSSRYLVKRTGEKVFLECVQDMDHENMFWYRQDPGLGLRLIYFSYDVKMKEKGDIPEGYSVSREKKERFSLILESASTNQTSMYLCASSLSFAGAGANVLTFGAGSRLTVL.

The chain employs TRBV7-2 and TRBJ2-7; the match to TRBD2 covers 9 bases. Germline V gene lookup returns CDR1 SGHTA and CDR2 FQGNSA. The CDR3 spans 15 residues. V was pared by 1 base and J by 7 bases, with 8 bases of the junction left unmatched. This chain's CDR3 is CASSLGDSGSQEQYF. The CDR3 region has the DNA TGTGCCAGCAGCTTAGGGGATAGCGGGAGTCAAGAGCAGTACTTC.

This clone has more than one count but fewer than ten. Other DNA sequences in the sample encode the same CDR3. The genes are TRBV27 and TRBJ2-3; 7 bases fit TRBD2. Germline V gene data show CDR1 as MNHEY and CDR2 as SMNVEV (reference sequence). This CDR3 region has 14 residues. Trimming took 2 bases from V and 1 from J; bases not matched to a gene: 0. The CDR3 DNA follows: TGTGCCAGCAGTTTACTAGCGGGCACAGATACGCAGTATTTT. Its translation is CASSLLAGTDTQYF.

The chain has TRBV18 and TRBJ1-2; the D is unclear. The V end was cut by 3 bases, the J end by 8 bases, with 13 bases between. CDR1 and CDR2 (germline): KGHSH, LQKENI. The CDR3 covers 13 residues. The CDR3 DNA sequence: TGTGCCAGCTCACCTTCACCCGTTGGGGGCTACACCTTC. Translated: CASSPSPVGGYTF.

In DNA form, the CDR3 reads TGTGCCAGCTGGGACAACTCTGGAAACACCATATATTTT. This encodes CASWDNSGNTIYF. The chain recombines TRBV2 with TRBJ1-3; D might be TRBD1 (6 bases). V lost 8 bases, J lost 0 bases, and 8 bases lay in between. Per the germline V gene, CDR1 is SNHLY and CDR2 is FYNNEI. The CDR3 contains 13 residues.

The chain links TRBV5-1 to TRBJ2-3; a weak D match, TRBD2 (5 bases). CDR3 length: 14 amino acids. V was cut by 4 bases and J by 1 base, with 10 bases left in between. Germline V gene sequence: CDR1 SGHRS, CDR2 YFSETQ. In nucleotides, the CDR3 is TGCGCCAGCAGCCGCAACGGGGGCACAGATACGCAGTATTTT. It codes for CASSRNGGTDTQYF.

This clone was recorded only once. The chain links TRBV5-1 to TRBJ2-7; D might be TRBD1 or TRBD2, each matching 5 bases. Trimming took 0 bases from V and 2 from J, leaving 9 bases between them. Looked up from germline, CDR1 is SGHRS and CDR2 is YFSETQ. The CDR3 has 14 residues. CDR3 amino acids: CASSLVWGPYEQYF. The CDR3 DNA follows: TGCGCCAGCAGCTTGGTCTGGGGACCCTACGAGCAGTACTTC. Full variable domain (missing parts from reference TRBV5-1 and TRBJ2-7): KAGVTQTPRYLIKTRGQQVTLSCSPISGHRSVSWYQQTPGQGLQFLFEYFSETQRNKGNFPGRFSGRQFSNSRSEMNVSTLELGDSALYLCASSLVWGPYEQYFGPGTRLTVT.

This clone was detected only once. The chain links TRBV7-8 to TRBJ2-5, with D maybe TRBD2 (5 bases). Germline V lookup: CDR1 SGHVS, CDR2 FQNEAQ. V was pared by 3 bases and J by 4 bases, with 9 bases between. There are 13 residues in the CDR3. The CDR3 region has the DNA TGTGCCAGCAGCTTTGGACGGGGAGAGACCCAGTACTTC. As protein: CASSFGRGETQYF.

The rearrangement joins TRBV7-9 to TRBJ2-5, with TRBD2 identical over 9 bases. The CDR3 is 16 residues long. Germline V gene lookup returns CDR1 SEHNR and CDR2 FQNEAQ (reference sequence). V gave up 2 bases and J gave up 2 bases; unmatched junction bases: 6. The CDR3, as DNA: TGTGCCAGCAGCTTACGTAGCGGGAGTACTCAAGAGACCCAGTACTTC. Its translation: CASSLRSGSTQETQYF.

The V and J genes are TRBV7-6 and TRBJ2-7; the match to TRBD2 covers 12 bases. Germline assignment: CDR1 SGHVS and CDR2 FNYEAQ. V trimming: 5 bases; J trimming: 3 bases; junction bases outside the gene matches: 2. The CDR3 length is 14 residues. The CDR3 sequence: CASSRTSGNYEQYF. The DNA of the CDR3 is TGTGCCAGCAGCAGGACTAGCGGGAACTACGAGCAGTACTTC.

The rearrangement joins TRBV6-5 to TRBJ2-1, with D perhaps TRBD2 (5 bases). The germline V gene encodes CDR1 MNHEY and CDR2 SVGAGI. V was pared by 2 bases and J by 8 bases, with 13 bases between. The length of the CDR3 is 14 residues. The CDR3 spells CASSYTGLADEQFF. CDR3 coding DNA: TGTGCCAGCAGTTACACCGGGCTAGCCGATGAGCAGTTCTTC.

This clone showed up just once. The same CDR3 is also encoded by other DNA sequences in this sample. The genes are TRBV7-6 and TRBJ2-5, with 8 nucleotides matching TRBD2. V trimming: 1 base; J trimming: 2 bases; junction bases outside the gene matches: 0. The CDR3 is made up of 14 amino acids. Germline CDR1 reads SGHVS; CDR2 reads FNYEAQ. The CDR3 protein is CASSLGGRQETQYF. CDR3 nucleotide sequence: TGTGCCAGCAGCTTAGGCGGGAGGCAAGAGACCCAGTACTTC. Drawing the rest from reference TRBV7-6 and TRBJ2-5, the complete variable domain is GAGVSQSPRYKVTKRGQDVALRCDPISGHVSLYWYRQALGQGPEFLTYFNYEAQQDKSGLPNDRFSAERPEGSISTLTIQRTEQRDSAMYRCASSLGGRQETQYFGPGTRLLVL.

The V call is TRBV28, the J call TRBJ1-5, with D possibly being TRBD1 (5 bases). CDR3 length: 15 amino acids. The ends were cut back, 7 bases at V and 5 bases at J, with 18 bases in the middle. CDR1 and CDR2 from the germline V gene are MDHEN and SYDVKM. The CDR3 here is CASTRVAGRDQPQHF. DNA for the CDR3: TGTGCCAGCACCCGAGTAGCAGGGAGGGATCAGCCCCAGCATTTT.

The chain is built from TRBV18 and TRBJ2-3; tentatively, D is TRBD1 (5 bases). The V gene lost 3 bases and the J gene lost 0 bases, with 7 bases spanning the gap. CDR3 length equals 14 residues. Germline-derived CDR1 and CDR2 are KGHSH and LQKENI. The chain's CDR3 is CASSPGPSTDTQYF. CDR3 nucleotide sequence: TGTGCCAGCTCACCGGGGCCTAGCACAGATACGCAGTATTTT.